A single sample is the source of the 9 T cell receptor beta chains below, sequenced in a study of shared clonotypes between healthy human individuals. The protocol was immunoSEQ multiplex PCR, while the TCRdb copy is restricted to in-frame clones and leaves out a portion. The sample shows some 530,000 clones, around 73% of them seen only once. Sequencing was performed on PBMCs. Receptors were obtained from a woman aged 40 to 50 in good health. Some clones in this sample may be carry-over from other donors' samples.

The V gene is TRBV30, the J gene TRBJ1-6, with a tentative D call TRBD1 (6 bases). The CDR3 has 16 residues. Germline CDR1 reads GTSNPN; CDR2 reads SVGIG (reference sequence). V lost 1 base and J lost 7, with 17 bases in between. The CDR3 bases are TGTGCCTGGAGTGGCCAGGGGTTCCGCTCAAATTCACCCCTCCACTTT. The encoded protein is CAWSGQGFRSNSPLHF.

The gene calls are TRBV7-6 and TRBJ1-5, with D possibly being TRBD1 (6 bases). Germline CDR1 SGHVS, CDR2 FNYEAQ. This CDR3 is built from 17 residues. V lost 5 bases to trimming and J lost 2 bases, with 19 bases between them. Written as DNA, the CDR3 is TGTGCCAGCAGCCGAACAAAGTACAGGGAGGGCAATCAGCCCCAGCATTTT. Translation: CASSRTKYREGNQPQHF.

Notes on this clone: The identical CDR3 is also encoded by other nucleotide sequences in the sample. The chain has TRBV5-4 and TRBJ2-1; D unresolved. Per germline, CDR1 SGHNT and CDR2 YYREEE (reference sequence). Trimming removed 0 bases from V and 6 bases from J, with 4 bases in between. There are 12 residues in the CDR3. The CDR3 nucleotides read TGTGCCAGCAGCTTGGCAGTCAATGAGCAGTTCTTC. Its translation is CASSLAVNEQFF. The whole variable domain, filled in from reference TRBV5-4 and TRBJ2-1, reads ETGVTQSPTHLIKTRGQQVTLRCSSQSGHNTVSWYQQALGQGPQFIFQYYREEENGRGNFPPRFSGLQFPNYSSELNVNALELDDSALYLCASSLAVNEQFFGPGTRLTVL.

On this clone itself: The sample contains more than one DNA sequence encoding this CDR3. The chain carries TRBV9 and TRBJ1-4, with D maybe TRBD1 (5 bases). Germline V gene sequence: CDR1 SGDLS, CDR2 YYNGEE. The CDR3 is 14 amino acids. Trimming took 0 bases from V and 2 from J, leaving 5 bases between them. This CDR3 reads CASSVAGTNEKLFF. Here the CDR3 DNA reads TGTGCCAGCAGCGTAGCAGGGACTAATGAAAAACTGTTTTTT.

CDR3 nucleotides: TGTGCCAGCAGCTTCTCTCTCCCTAACTCCTACAATGAGCAGTTCTTC. Protein: CASSFSLPNSYNEQFF. The J gene is TRBJ2-1, the V gene TRBV11-1; D unresolved. This CDR3 comprises 16 residues. Germline V gives CDR1 SGHAT, CDR2 FQDESV (reference sequence). V shed 3 bases and J shed 0 bases, with 12 bases lying between them.

This clone appeared a single time. V gene TRBV5-1 combines with J gene TRBJ2-7; TRBD1 might be the D (6 bases). V was pared by 0 bases and J by 7 bases, with 17 bases between. The CDR3 consists of 15 residues. The germline CDR1 and CDR2 sequences are SGHRS and YFSETQ. The CDR3: CASSLGGGVISEQYF. CDR3 coding DNA: TGCGCCAGCAGCTTGGGAGGGGGAGTAATTTCGGAGCAGTACTTC.

The gene calls are TRBV6-5 and TRBJ2-6, with D perhaps matching TRBD1 or TRBD2 (5 bases each). V lost 5 bases and J 0 bases, leaving 8 bases between the germline ends. This CDR3 has 15 amino acids. The germline V gene encodes CDR1 MNHEY and CDR2 SVGAGI. CDR3 coding DNA: TGTGCCAGCAGTCTTGGGGGCTCTGGGGCCAACGTCCTGACTTTC. Its protein is CASSLGGSGANVLTF.

The CDR3 protein is CASSSSSYEQYF. Here the CDR3 DNA reads TGTGCCAGCAGTTCCTCCTCCTACGAGCAGTACTTC. This chain connects TRBV27 to TRBJ2-7; D ambiguous. The CDR3 is made up of 12 amino acids. CDR1 MNHEY and CDR2 SMNVEV come from the germline V gene (reference sequence). V lost 4 bases, J lost 0 bases, and 4 bases lay in between.

The CDR3 nucleotides read TGTGCCAGCAGTTACTCAACAGGGACCGGGGCCAACGTCCTGACTTTC. This codes for CASSYSTGTGANVLTF. The rearrangement links TRBV6-5 to TRBJ2-6; possible D gene TRBD1, 6 bases. V was shortened by 0 bases and J by 4 bases, with 10 bases between the two germline ends. The CDR3 runs 16 residues. Germline V gene sequence: CDR1 MNHEY, CDR2 SVGAGI.